These 27 T cell receptor beta chains originate from one sample sequenced in a study of blood T cell repertoires in COVID-19. Produced via immunoSEQ multiplex PCR; TCRdb's table is partial and in-frame only. This sample has under 300,000 clones, with 80% to 85% found just once. The sequencing sample was made of peripheral blood. These receptors originate from a young woman with acute or convalescent COVID-19.

This chain joins TRBV6-5 and TRBJ1-2; D is possibly TRBD1 (5 bases). With 2 bases removed from V and 5 bases from J, the gap between germline ends came to 12 bases. CDR1 and CDR2 from the germline V gene are MNHEY and SVGAGI. The CDR3 has 14 residues. CDR3 sequence: CASSYGRQGYGYTF. The CDR3 DNA sequence: TGTGCCAGCAGTTACGGGCGGCAGGGATATGGCTACACCTTC.

The gene calls are TRBV11-3 and TRBJ2-3, with D possibly being TRBD2 (6 bases). Trimming removed 1 base from V and 4 bases from J, with 9 bases in between. The CDR3 contains 14 residues. Germline CDR1 SGHNT, CDR2 YENEEA. As DNA, the CDR3 is TGTGCCAGCAGCTTAGGGGGGGTCGCAGATACGCAGTATTTT. Encoded protein: CASSLGGVADTQYF.

The chain recombines TRBV7-2 with TRBJ2-7; the D gene is possibly TRBD1 (6 bases). The CDR3 contains 15 residues. The V end was cut by 1 base, the J end by 3 bases, with 13 bases between. From germline, CDR1 is SGHTA and CDR2 FQGNSA. The CDR3 nucleotides are TGTGCCAGCAGCTTAGAGTCAGGGGATTACTACGAGCAGTACTTC. As protein: CASSLESGDYYEQYF.

This clone has only one observation. This chain connects TRBV6-1 to TRBJ1-1; tentative D call: TRBD1 (5 bases). Trimming took 0 bases from V and 10 from J, leaving 12 bases between them. The CDR3 length is 13 residues. Germline V lookup: CDR1 MNHNS, CDR2 SASEGT. CDR3 DNA sequence: TGTGCCAGCAGTGAAGCGCGGGGGAGCGGAGCTTTCTTT. Encoded protein: CASSEARGSGAFF.

V usage is TRBV7-8 and J usage is TRBJ2-3, with D unclear. The germline CDR1 and CDR2 sequences are SGHVS and FQNEAQ. With 4 bases removed from V and 0 bases from J, the gap between germline ends came to 17 bases. This CDR3 spans 17 amino acids. Written as DNA, the CDR3 is TGTGCCAGCAGCTCACCCGGGTGGCCGACTAGCACAGATACGCAGTATTTT. Its translation is CASSSPGWPTSTDTQYF.

This clone appeared a single time. At one end, the junction sequence differs from germline, possibly due to a read error. The chain has TRBV19 and TRBJ2-6; perhaps TRBD1 as D (6 bases). The CDR3 totals 16 residues. CDR1 LNHDA and CDR2 SQIVND come from the germline V gene (reference sequence). This chain's CDR3 is CASSIQLVSGANVLTF. The DNA of the CDR3 is TGTGCCAGTAGTATCCAGCTGGTGTCAGGGGCCAACGTCCTGACTTTT.

This rearrangement joins TRBV11-2 to TRBJ2-7; the D is unclear. Germline CDR1 and CDR2: SGHAT and FQNNGV. This CDR3 is 14 amino acids long. The germline V and J ends were trimmed by 0 bases and 1 base, with 7 bases remaining between them. CDR3 protein: CASSLESGSYEQYF. The CDR3 coding sequence is TGTGCCAGCAGCTTAGAGTCGGGTTCCTACGAGCAGTACTTC.

The count of this clone is one. The chain couples TRBV2 to TRBJ1-3, with 7 bases aligning to TRBD1. V shed 4 bases, J shed 2 bases, and the junction held 2 bases outside the gene matches. The CDR3 runs 14 residues. CDR1 SNHLY and CDR2 FYNNEI come from the germline V gene. CDR3: CASSVGTAGNTIYF. CDR3 nucleotide sequence: TGTGCCAGCAGTGTAGGGACAGCTGGAAACACCATATATTTT.

V gene TRBV4-3 combines with J gene TRBJ2-7, with D unresolved. V was trimmed by 1 base and J by 2 bases, leaving 6 bases between them. Per germline, CDR1 LGHNA and CDR2 YSLEER. CDR3 size: 13 residues. The CDR3: CASSQVLAYEQYF. The CDR3 nucleotides read TGCGCCAGCAGCCAAGTCCTAGCCTACGAGCAGTACTTC.

The rearrangement joins TRBV29-1 to TRBJ2-1; TRBD2 matches at 11 bases. Looked up from germline, CDR1 is SQVTM and CDR2 is ANQGSEA. The CDR3 has 16 residues. V shed 2 bases and J 8 bases; nucleotides not matched to a gene: 11. In DNA, the CDR3 is TGCAGCGTTGAAAAAACTAGCGGGAGAGCATTGGATGAGCAGTTCTTC. Protein: CSVEKTSGRALDEQFF.

The V and J genes are TRBV4-3 and TRBJ2-1; 12 positions match TRBD2. Germline CDR1 is LGHNA and CDR2 is YSLEER. V shed 4 bases and J 2 bases; nucleotides not matched to a gene: 9. The CDR3 has 18 residues. CDR3 amino acids: CASSRGTSGSSAYNEQFF. The CDR3 DNA sequence: TGCGCCAGCAGCCGCGGGACTAGCGGGTCCTCGGCCTACAATGAGCAGTTCTTC.

The chain links TRBV18 to TRBJ2-7; 13 nucleotides agree with TRBD2. J lost 2 bases, V lost 4 bases, and 5 bases had no gene match. The CDR3 contains 16 residues. CDR1 and CDR2 (germline): KGHSH, LQKENI. CDR3 DNA: TGTGCCAGCTCACAGGGGACTAGCGGGAAAGCCTACGAGCAGTACTTC. Residues: CASSQGTSGKAYEQYF.

This clone has a handful of counts. This sample includes further DNA sequences coding for the same CDR3. This chain uses TRBV11-2 with TRBJ2-7; D is perhaps TRBD2 (6 bases). The ends were cut back, 5 bases at V and 2 bases at J, with 13 bases in the middle. The CDR3 is 14 residues long. Germline CDR1 is SGHAT and CDR2 is FQNNGV. CDR3 in amino acids: CASSPAGLAYEQYF. The CDR3 bases are TGTGCCAGCAGCCCCGCGGGGCTGGCCTACGAGCAGTACTTC. The full variable domain, completed using reference TRBV11-2 and TRBJ2-7, is EAGVAQSPRYKIIEKRQSVAFWCNPISGHATLYWYQQILGQGPKLLIQFQNNGVVDDSQLPKDRFSAERLKGVDSTLKIQPAKLEDSAVYLCASSPAGLAYEQYFGPGTRLTVT.

The sample holds one count of this clone. The chain combines TRBV27 with TRBJ2-7; TRBD1 matches 8 bases. Trimming cost V 7 bases and J 1 base; bases outside gene matches: 9. In germline, CDR1 is MNHEY, CDR2 SMNVEV (reference sequence). The CDR3 is made up of 15 amino acids. This CDR3 is CASTQGTGVSYEQYF. The CDR3 DNA reads as TGTGCCAGCACCCAGGGGACAGGAGTATCCTACGAGCAGTACTTC.

CDR3 protein: CASSFAGGRNSPLHF. CDR3 DNA: TGTGCCAGCAGCTTTGCAGGGGGGCGTAATTCACCCCTCCACTTT. The chain carries TRBV6-2 or TRBV6-3 and TRBJ1-6, with 7 positions matching TRBD1. The CDR3 runs to 15 residues. Per germline, CDR1 MNHEY and CDR2 SVGEGT. V gave up 6 bases and J gave up 6 bases; unmatched junction bases: 8.

This clone was detected only a few times. This sequence joins TRBV28 and TRBJ1-1, with 8 bases fitting TRBD1. The CDR3 extends over 14 amino acids. Germline CDR1 and CDR2: MDHEN and SYDVKM. The V and J ends lost 10 bases and 7 bases, in that order; junction bases with no gene match: 14. The CDR3 region is CATLDRGSFGEAFF. The CDR3 DNA sequence: TGTGCCACCCTTGACAGGGGTTCATTTGGTGAAGCTTTCTTT.

This chain connects TRBV19 to TRBJ2-7; 7 positions agree with TRBD2. The junction had 8 bases not matched to a gene; V was cut back by 3 bases and J by 3 bases. Germline loops: CDR1 LNHDA, CDR2 SQIVND (reference sequence). The CDR3 loop spans 15 amino acids. The DNA of the CDR3 is TGTGCCAGTAGTATTGCGGGAGAAAAAGTCTACGAGCAGTACTTC. The encoded protein is CASSIAGEKVYEQYF. Full variable domain (outside the CDR3, taken from reference TRBV19 and TRBJ2-7): DGGITQSPKYLFRKEGQNVTLSCEQNLNHDAMYWYRQDPGQGLRLIYYSQIVNDFQKGDIAEGYSVSREKKESFPLTVTSAQKNPTAFYLCASSIAGEKVYEQYFGPGTRLTVT.

The chain combines TRBV7-2 with TRBJ2-7; 14 nucleotides line up with TRBD2. The CDR3 covers 15 residues. The V segment lost 3 bases and the J segment 7 bases; nucleotides outside the gene matches: 5. CDR1 and CDR2 (germline): SGHTA, FQGNSA. In nucleotides, the CDR3 is TGTGCCAGCAGCTTGGGACTAGCGGGAGTTCGAGAGCAGTACTTC. Its translation is CASSLGLAGVREQYF.

The CDR3: CASSLEGENTEAFF. As DNA, the CDR3 is TGCGCCAGCAGCTTGGAGGGGGAGAACACTGAAGCTTTCTTT. The genes are TRBV5-1 and TRBJ1-1, with D possibly TRBD1 on 6 matching bases. The V gene's germline CDR1 is SGHRS and CDR2 YFSETQ. Trimming removed 0 bases at V and 1 base at J, with 7 bases between. This CDR3 is built from 14 residues.

The CDR3 region has the DNA TGTGCCAGCAGTACCCAGGACTCAGACAATGAGCAGTTCTTC. It is translated as CASSTQDSDNEQFF. The chain has TRBV6-5 and TRBJ2-1; TRBD2 might be the D (5 bases). Trimming shortened V by 5 bases and J by 5 bases, and 13 bases separated the two germline ends. The length of the CDR3 is 14 residues. Per the germline V gene, CDR1 is MNHEY and CDR2 is SVGAGI.

The V gene is TRBV27, the J gene TRBJ1-4; maybe TRBD1 (6 bases). The CDR3 sequence is 12 residues long. V lost 8 bases, J lost 9 bases, and 13 bases lay in between. Per the germline V gene, CDR1 is MNHEY and CDR2 is SMNVEV (reference sequence). The CDR3 sequence: CASGSTGQKLFF. CDR3 coding DNA: TGTGCCAGCGGGTCGACAGGCCAAAAACTGTTTTTT.

This clone has only one observation. This chain uses TRBV6-2 or TRBV6-3 with TRBJ2-2; D remains unclear. Between the trimmed V and J ends, which lost 0 bases and 0 bases, there was a span of 17 bases. Germline V CDR1 and CDR2: MNHEY, SVGEGT. CDR3 length: 19 residues. The DNA of the CDR3 is TGTGCCAGCAGTTACTCGCGGTTAGGCGTGACTTCGAACACCGGGGAGCTGTTTTTT. Its translation: CASSYSRLGVTSNTGELFF.

The V and J genes are TRBV5-5 and TRBJ2-7, with TRBD2 identical over 8 bases. Germline trimming cut 4 bases from V and 4 bases from J; bases unmatched to any gene: 16. Per germline, CDR1 SGHKS and CDR2 YYEKEE (reference sequence). The CDR3 covers 17 residues. CDR3 DNA: TGTGCCAGCAGCACGCTACCTGAAGCGGGAGTGGGTTACGAGCAGTACTTC. Translated: CASSTLPEAGVGYEQYF.

This clone was found a few times. The chain has TRBV28 and TRBJ2-4, with D maybe TRBD1 (6 bases). Trimming cost V 3 bases and J 6 bases, with 12 bases left between them. The length of the CDR3 is 14 residues. Germline V CDR1 and CDR2: MDHEN, SYDVKM. CDR3 nucleotides: TGTGCCAGCAGTTTGATTGGGGGCCCAAACATTCAGTACTTC. Translated, it gives CASSLIGGPNIQYF.

This clone was seen only a few times. The V and J genes are TRBV3-1 (or the pseudogene TRBV3-2) and TRBJ2-1; 7 bases are a match to TRBD2. The CDR3 is 13 amino acids. Unmatched junction bases numbered 8, after V lost 4 bases and J lost 11 bases. Germline V lookup: CDR1 LGHDT, CDR2 YNNKEL (reference sequence). CDR3 sequence reads: CASSRTNSGQQFF. In nucleotides, the CDR3 is TGTGCCAGCAGCCGTACGAATAGCGGGCAGCAGTTCTTC.

J is TRBJ1-1 and V is TRBV6-6; D uncertain. The CDR3 loop spans 14 amino acids. CDR1 is MNHNY and CDR2 is SVGAGI in the germline V gene (reference sequence). Trimming pared 2 bases from V and 5 bases from J, leaving 12 bases between. CDR3: CASSYHRPGTEAFF. CDR3 DNA: TGTGCCAGCAGTTACCACCGACCGGGGACTGAAGCTTTCTTT.

The chain has TRBV3-1 (or the pseudogene TRBV3-2) and TRBJ2-7; unclear D gene. Looked up from germline, CDR1 is LGHDT and CDR2 is YNNKEL (reference sequence). Trimming cost V 4 bases and J 6 bases, with 16 bases left between them. The CDR3 loop spans 14 amino acids. The CDR3 reads CASSPSRVVVEQYF. Here the CDR3 DNA reads TGTGCCAGCAGCCCAAGTCGGGTAGTCGTCGAGCAGTACTTC.